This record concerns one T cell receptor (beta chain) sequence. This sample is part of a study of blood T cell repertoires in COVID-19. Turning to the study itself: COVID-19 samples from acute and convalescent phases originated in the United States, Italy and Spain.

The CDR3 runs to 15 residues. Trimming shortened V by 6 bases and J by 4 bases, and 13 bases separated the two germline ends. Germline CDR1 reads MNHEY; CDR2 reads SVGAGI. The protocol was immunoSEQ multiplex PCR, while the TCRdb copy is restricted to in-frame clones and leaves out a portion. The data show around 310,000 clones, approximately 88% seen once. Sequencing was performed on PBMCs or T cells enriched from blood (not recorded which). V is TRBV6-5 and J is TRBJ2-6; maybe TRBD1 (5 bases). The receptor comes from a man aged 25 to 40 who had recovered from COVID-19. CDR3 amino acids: CASSIGVEGANVLTF. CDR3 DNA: TGTGCCAGCAGCATAGGGGTGGAAGGGGCCAACGTCCTGACTTTC.